A single T cell receptor (beta chain) is shown here with its context. CDR1 is SGHNT, CDR2 YYREEE, per germline (reference sequence). V gave up 1 base and J gave up 9 bases, with 13 bases separating them. The CDR3 covers 13 residues. Repertoires were generated with immunoSEQ multiplex PCR, while TCRdb's copy carries only in-frame clones and drops some. The data show about 1.5 million clones, roughly 96% seen once. The data originate from a study of shared clonotypes between healthy human individuals. The gene calls are TRBV5-4 and TRBJ1-2; D is unclear. This sequence was found in a man in his thirties or forties in good health. The sequencing input was naive CD4+ T cells sorted from blood. Subset of the sample: CD45RA+ positively selected. The CDR3 bases are TGTGCCAGCAGCTTGATTCCGCAGCCCCGCTACACCTTC. Translated: CASSLIPQPRYTF. Variable domain in full (rest from reference TRBV5-4 and TRBJ1-2): ETGVTQSPTHLIKTRGQQVTLRCSSQSGHNTVSWYQQALGQGPQFIFQYYREEENGRGNFPPRFSGLQFPNYSSELNVNALELDDSALYLCASSLIPQPRYTFGSGTRLTVV.